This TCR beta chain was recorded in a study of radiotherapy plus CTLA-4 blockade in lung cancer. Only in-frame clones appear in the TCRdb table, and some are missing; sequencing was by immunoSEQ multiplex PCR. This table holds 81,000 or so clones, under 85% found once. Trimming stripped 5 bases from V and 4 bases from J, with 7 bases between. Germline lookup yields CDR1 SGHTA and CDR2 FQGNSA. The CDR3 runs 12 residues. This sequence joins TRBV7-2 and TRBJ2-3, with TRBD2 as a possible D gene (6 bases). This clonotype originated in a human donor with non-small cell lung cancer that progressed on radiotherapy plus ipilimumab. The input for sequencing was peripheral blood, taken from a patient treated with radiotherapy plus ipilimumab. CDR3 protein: CASSRLADTQYF. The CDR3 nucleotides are TGTGCCAGCAGCAGACTAGCAGATACGCAGTATTTT.